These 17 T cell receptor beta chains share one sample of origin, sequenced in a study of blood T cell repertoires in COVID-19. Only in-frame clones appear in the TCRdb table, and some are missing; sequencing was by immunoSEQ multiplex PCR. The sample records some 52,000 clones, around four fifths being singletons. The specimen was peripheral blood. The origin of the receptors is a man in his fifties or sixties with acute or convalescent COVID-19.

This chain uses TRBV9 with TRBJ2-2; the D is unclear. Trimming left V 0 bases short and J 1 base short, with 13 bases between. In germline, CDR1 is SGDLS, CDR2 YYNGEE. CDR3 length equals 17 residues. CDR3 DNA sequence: TGTGCCAGCAGCGTAGTCTCCAGAGCGAGGAACACCGGGGAGCTGTTTTTT. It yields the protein CASSVVSRARNTGELFF.

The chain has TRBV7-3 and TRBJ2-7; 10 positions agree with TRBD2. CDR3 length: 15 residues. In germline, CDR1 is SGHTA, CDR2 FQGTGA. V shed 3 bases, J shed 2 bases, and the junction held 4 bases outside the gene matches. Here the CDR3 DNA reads TGTGCCAGCAGCTTGACTAGCGGGCGCACCTACGAGCAGTACTTC. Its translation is CASSLTSGRTYEQYF. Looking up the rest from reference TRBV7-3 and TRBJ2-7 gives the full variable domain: GAGVSQTPSNKVTEKGKYVELRCDPISGHTALYWYRQSLGQGPEFLIYFQGTGAADDSGLPNDRFFAVRPEGSVSTLKIQRTERGDSAVYLCASSLTSGRTYEQYFGPGTRLTVT.

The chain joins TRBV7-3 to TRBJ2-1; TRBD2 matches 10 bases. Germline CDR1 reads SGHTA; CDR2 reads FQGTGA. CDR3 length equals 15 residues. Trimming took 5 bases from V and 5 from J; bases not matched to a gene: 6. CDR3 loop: CASSAGLAAHNEQFF. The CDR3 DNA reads TGTGCCAGCAGCGCCGGACTAGCGGCACACAATGAGCAGTTCTTC.

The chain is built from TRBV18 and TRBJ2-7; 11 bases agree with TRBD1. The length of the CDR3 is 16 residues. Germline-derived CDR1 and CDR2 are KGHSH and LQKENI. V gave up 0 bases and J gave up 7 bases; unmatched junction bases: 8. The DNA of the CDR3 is TGTGCCAGCTCACCACCGGTAGGGACAGGGGGAGAGGAGCAGTACTTC. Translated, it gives CASSPPVGTGGEEQYF.

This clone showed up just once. The chain's CDR3 is CASSPGTGESTEAFF. CDR3 coding DNA: TGTGCCAGCTCACCAGGGACAGGGGAATCGACTGAAGCTTTCTTT. The V gene is TRBV18, the J gene TRBJ1-1; 10 bases align to TRBD1. CDR1 KGHSH and CDR2 LQKENI come from the germline V gene. V gave up 2 bases and J gave up 5 bases; unmatched junction bases: 5. This CDR3 region has 15 residues.

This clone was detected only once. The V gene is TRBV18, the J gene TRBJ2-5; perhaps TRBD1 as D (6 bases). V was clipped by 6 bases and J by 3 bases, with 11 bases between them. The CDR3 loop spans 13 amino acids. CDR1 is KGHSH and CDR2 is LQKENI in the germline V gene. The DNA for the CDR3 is TGTGCCAGCTCCGATCAGGGGAAAGAGACCCAGTACTTC. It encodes CASSDQGKETQYF.

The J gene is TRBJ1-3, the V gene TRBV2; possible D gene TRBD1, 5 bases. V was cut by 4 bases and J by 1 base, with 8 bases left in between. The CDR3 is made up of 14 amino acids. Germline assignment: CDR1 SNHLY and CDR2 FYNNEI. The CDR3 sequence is CASSGQGSGNTIYF. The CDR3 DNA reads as TGTGCCAGCAGTGGGCAGGGTTCTGGAAACACCATATATTTT.

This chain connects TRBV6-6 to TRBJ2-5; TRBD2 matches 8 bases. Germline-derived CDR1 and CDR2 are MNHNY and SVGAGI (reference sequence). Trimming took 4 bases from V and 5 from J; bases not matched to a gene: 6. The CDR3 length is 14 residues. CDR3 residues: CASSFGTSGETQYF. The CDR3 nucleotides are TGTGCCAGCAGTTTCGGGACTAGTGGGGAGACCCAGTACTTC.

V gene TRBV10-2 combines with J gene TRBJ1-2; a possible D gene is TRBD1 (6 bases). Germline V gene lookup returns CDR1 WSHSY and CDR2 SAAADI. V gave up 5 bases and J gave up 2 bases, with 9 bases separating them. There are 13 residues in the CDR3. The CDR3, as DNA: TGCGCCAGCAGTATGGACAGAAACTATGGCTACACCTTC. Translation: CASSMDRNYGYTF.

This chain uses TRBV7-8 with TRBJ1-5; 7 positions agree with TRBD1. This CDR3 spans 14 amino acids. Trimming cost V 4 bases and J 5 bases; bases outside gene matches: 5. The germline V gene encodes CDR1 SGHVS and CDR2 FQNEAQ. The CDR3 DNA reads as TGTGCCAGCAGCTCCTACAGGGGTGATCAGCCCCAGCATTTT. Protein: CASSSYRGDQPQHF.

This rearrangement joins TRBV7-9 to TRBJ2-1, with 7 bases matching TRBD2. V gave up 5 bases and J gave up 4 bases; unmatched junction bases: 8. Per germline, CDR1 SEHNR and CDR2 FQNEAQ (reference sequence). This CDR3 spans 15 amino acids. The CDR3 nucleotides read TGTGCCAGCAGCATTTCTAGCGGTGCTTACAATGAGCAGTTCTTC. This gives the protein CASSISSGAYNEQFF.

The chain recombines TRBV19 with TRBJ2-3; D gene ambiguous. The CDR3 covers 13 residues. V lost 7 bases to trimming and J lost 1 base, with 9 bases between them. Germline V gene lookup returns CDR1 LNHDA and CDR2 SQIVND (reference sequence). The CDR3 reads CASIPPGTDTQYF. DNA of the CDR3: TGTGCCAGTATTCCCCCGGGCACAGATACGCAGTATTTT. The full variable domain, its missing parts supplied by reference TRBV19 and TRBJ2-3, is DGGITQSPKYLFRKEGQNVTLSCEQNLNHDAMYWYRQDPGQGLRLIYYSQIVNDFQKGDIAEGYSVSREKKESFPLTVTSAQKNPTAFYLCASIPPGTDTQYFGPGTRLTVL.

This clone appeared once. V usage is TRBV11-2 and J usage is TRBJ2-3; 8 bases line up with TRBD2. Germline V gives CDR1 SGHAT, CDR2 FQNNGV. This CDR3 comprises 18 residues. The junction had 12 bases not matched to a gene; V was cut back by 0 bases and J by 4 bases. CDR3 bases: TGTGCCAGCAGCTTAGATTTCGCGGGGGGCGGTCGAGCAGATACGCAGTATTTT. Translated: CASSLDFAGGGRADTQYF.

CDR3 sequence (DNA): TGCGCCAGCAGTCCGGGAGGGAGGAACAATGAGCAGTTCTTC. Translating it yields CASSPGGRNNEQFF. V usage is TRBV10-1 and J usage is TRBJ2-1; 8 bases are shared with TRBD2. The CDR3 length is 14 residues. V trimming: 5 bases; J trimming: 5 bases; junction bases outside the gene matches: 5. The germline gives CDR1 WNHNN, CDR2 SYGVQD (reference sequence).

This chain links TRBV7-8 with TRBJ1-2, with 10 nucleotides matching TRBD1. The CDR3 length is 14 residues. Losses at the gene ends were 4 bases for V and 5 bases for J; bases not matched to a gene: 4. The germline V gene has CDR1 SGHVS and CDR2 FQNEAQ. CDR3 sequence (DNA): TGTGCCAGCAGCTCTGGACAGGGGGAGTATGGCTACACCTTC. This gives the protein CASSSGQGEYGYTF.

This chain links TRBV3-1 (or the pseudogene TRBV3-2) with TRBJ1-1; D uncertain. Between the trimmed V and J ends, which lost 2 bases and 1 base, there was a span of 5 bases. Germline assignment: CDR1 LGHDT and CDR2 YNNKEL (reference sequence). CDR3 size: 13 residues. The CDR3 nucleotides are TGTGCCAGCAGCCAAACAAAGAACACTGAAGCTTTCTTT. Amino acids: CASSQTKNTEAFF.

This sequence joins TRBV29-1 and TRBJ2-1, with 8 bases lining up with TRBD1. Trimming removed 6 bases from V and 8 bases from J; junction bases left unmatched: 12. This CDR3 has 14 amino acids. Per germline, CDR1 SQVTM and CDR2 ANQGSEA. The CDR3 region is CSVNGQGIPDEQFF. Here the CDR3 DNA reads TGCAGCGTAAACGGACAGGGTATCCCCGATGAGCAGTTCTTC.